This TCR beta chain was sequenced for a study of blood T cell repertoires in COVID-19. The germline V gene has CDR1 LNHDA and CDR2 SQIVND (reference sequence). There are 16 residues in the CDR3. Germline trimming cut 4 bases from V and 2 bases from J; bases unmatched to any gene: 5. Authors' methods: The authors estimated nucleated cell counts from reference gene primer amplification. Sequencing was performed with immunoSEQ multiplex PCR; in TCRdb, only in-frame clones are kept and a portion is missing. That table supplies the V and J calls and clone size; D and trimming were determined from the DNA. Of 350,000 or so clones listed, 89% are singletons.

V gene TRBV19 combines with J gene TRBJ2-7, with 13 bases lining up with TRBD2. The sequence was collected from a woman aged 55 to 70 with COVID-19, enrolled during active disease. The sequencing input was peripheral blood. CDR3 residues: CASSTTTSGRPYEQYF. For the CDR3, the DNA is TGTGCCAGTAGTACTACGACTAGCGGGAGGCCCTACGAGCAGTACTTC.